This T cell receptor beta chain is drawn from a study of cytomegalovirus exposure and HLA in healthy donors. Primers: 60 Vbeta forward and 13 Jbeta reverse. Only in-frame clones appear in the TCRdb table, and some are missing; sequencing was by immunoSEQ multiplex PCR. The sample contains 110,000 or so clones, roughly 80% of which appear only once. The clonotype comes from a man between 25 and 39 years old in good health and CMV-seropositive. Material for sequencing was PBMCs.

CDR3 sequence (DNA): TGTGCCACCAAACAGGGGAATGAGCAGTTCTTC. It codes for CATKQGNEQFF. The rearrangement links TRBV10-3 to TRBJ2-1; 7 bases agree with TRBD1. V lost 10 bases, J lost 7 bases, and 4 bases stayed unmatched. Germline values: CDR1 ENHRY, CDR2 SYGVKD. The CDR3 has 11 residues.